The 2 T cell receptor beta chains listed next were all sequenced from one sample in a study of T cell changes during pregnancy in multiple sclerosis. TCRdb's table, derived via immunoSEQ multiplex PCR, lists solely in-frame clones and lacks some. The sample has tens of thousands of clones, about 88% seen once. Sample: CD4+ T cells from peripheral blood mononuclear cells, taken in the second trimester of pregnancy. The receptors derive from a female donor with multiple sclerosis, enrolled in a pregnancy study.

The genes are TRBV19 and TRBJ1-3; 8 nucleotides align to TRBD1. J lost 1 base, V lost 5 bases, and 10 bases had no gene match. Per germline, CDR1 LNHDA and CDR2 SQIVND (reference sequence). This CDR3 has 17 amino acids. The CDR3 here is CASSPRQGRPSGNTIYF. In nucleotides, the CDR3 is TGTGCCAGTAGTCCGAGACAGGGGAGGCCTTCTGGAAACACCATATATTTT.

The chain is built from TRBV29-1 and TRBJ2-1; D possibly corresponds to TRBD1 (5 bases). Germline CDR1 reads SQVTM; CDR2 reads ANQGSEA. The V and J ends lost 6 bases and 1 base respectively, with 16 bases between them. This CDR3 contains 15 residues. This CDR3 is CSVAKGVGSYNEQFF. CDR3 coding DNA: TGCAGCGTGGCCAAAGGGGTTGGGTCCTACAATGAGCAGTTCTTC.